Here is one T cell receptor (beta chain) with its context. The entry originates in a study of blood T cell repertoires in COVID-19. On the study more broadly: The origin of the acute and convalescent COVID-19 samples was the United States, Italy and Spain. PBMCs, B-cell-depleted T cells, or T cells provided the cDNA or gDNA that made up the material.

In the authors' workflow: For nucleated cells, counts were estimated from reference gene primer amplification. TCRdb keeps only in-frame clones here, not all; method: immunoSEQ multiplex PCR. That table furnishes V, J and clone size, whereas the DNA furnished D and trimming. The table has some 200,000 clones, 80% to 90% seen once. Specimen: peripheral blood. The origin of this receptor is a woman in her sixties or seventies with COVID-19, enrolled during active disease.

This chain's CDR3 is CASSSDRNGYTF. CDR3 coding DNA: TGTGCCAGCAGCTCGGACAGAAACGGCTACACCTTC. The chain links TRBV7-3 to TRBJ1-2; D is possibly TRBD1 (6 bases). This CDR3 region has 12 residues. The germline gives CDR1 SGHTA, CDR2 FQGTGA. Trimming left V 4 bases short and J 8 bases short, with 11 bases between.